This passage covers 12 T cell receptor beta chains from one sample sequenced in a study of blood T cell repertoires in COVID-19. Clones were read by immunoSEQ multiplex PCR, and TCRdb kept only the in-frame ones, dropping some. The table shows some 90,000 clones, with around 88% occurring only once. The sequencing sample was made of peripheral blood. These receptors were obtained from an elderly man with active or convalescent COVID-19.

This sequence joins TRBV24-1 and TRBJ2-1; weak D call: TRBD1 (6 bases). The CDR3 runs 16 residues. From germline, CDR1 is KGHDR and CDR2 SFDVKD. The V gene lost 3 bases and the J gene lost 1 base, with 12 bases spanning the gap. CDR3 protein: CATSDHYRVSYNEQFF. CDR3 coding DNA: TGTGCCACCAGTGATCACTACAGGGTTTCCTACAATGAGCAGTTCTTC.

This clone was recorded once. The chain employs TRBV19 and TRBJ2-1; D may be TRBD2 (6 bases). Trimming cost V 4 bases and J 2 bases, with 12 bases left between them. This CDR3 contains 15 residues. Germline values: CDR1 LNHDA, CDR2 SQIVND (reference sequence). The CDR3 loop is CASSRDGSPYNEQFF. CDR3 nucleotides: TGTGCCAGTAGTAGGGACGGGAGCCCCTACAATGAGCAGTTCTTC.

The sample holds a few counts of this clone. The chain carries TRBV4-2 and TRBJ2-1; 13 nucleotides match TRBD2. The CDR3 spans 17 residues. CDR1 and CDR2 (germline): LGHNA, YNFKEQ. Germline trimming cut 3 bases from V and 3 bases from J; bases unmatched to any gene: 5. The CDR3: CASSHGTSGTLYNEQFF. CDR3 coding DNA: TGTGCCAGCAGCCACGGGACTAGCGGGACACTCTACAATGAGCAGTTCTTC.

J is TRBJ2-7 and V is TRBV6-5; 10 nucleotides agree with TRBD2. Per the germline V gene, CDR1 is MNHEY and CDR2 is SVGAGI. V was clipped by 6 bases and J by 0 bases; unmatched bases: 2. The CDR3 has 14 residues. In DNA, the CDR3 is TGTGCCAGCAGCTTAGCGGGGGGCTCCTACGAGCAGTACTTC. Its protein product is CASSLAGGSYEQYF.

The V gene is TRBV2, the J gene TRBJ1-1, with D perhaps matching TRBD1 (5 bases). The CDR3 has 15 residues. CDR1 and CDR2 (germline): SNHLY, FYNNEI. V was pared by 6 bases and J by 4 bases, with 18 bases between. The CDR3 loop is CASSQRAGMGTEAFF. DNA for the CDR3: TGTGCCAGCAGCCAAAGGGCAGGGATGGGCACTGAAGCTTTCTTT.

The J gene is TRBJ2-5, the V gene TRBV5-4; possibly TRBD1 for D (5 bases). The germline V and J ends were trimmed by 4 bases and 0 bases, with 7 bases remaining between them. There are 13 residues in the CDR3. CDR1 is SGHNT and CDR2 is YYREEE in the germline V gene (reference sequence). CDR3: CASSEDNQETQYF. DNA for the CDR3: TGTGCCAGCAGCGAGGACAACCAAGAGACCCAGTACTTC.

The rearrangement joins TRBV11-2 to TRBJ2-5; possible D gene TRBD1, 6 bases. Per the germline V gene, CDR1 is SGHAT and CDR2 is FQNNGV. Between the trimmed V and J ends, which lost 5 bases and 0 bases, there was a span of 7 bases. CDR3 length: 13 residues. The CDR3 loop is CASSRDNQETQYF. The CDR3 DNA follows: TGTGCCAGCAGCCGGGACAACCAAGAGACCCAGTACTTC. Full variable domain (missing parts from reference TRBV11-2 and TRBJ2-5): EAGVAQSPRYKIIEKRQSVAFWCNPISGHATLYWYQQILGQGPKLLIQFQNNGVVDDSQLPKDRFSAERLKGVDSTLKIQPAKLEDSAVYLCASSRDNQETQYFGPGTRLLVL.

In DNA form, the CDR3 reads TGTGCCAGCAGCTTCACACGAAGTGGCCTGCATTCACCCCTCCACTTT. It is translated as CASSFTRSGLHSPLHF. V and J are TRBV7-9 and TRBJ1-6; no clear D. Germline V gene data show CDR1 as SEHNR and CDR2 as FQNEAQ (reference sequence). This CDR3 comprises 16 residues. Trimming removed 3 bases at V and 8 bases at J, with 17 bases between.

The CDR3 bases are TGTGCCAGCAGCTTAATGAGGGGGCTGAACACCGGGGAGCTGTTTTTT. This sequence encodes CASSLMRGLNTGELFF. The chain combines TRBV7-9 with TRBJ2-2; 7 bases agree with TRBD1. Trimming at V came to 2 bases and at J to 1 base, leaving 4 bases not matched to a gene. The CDR3 has 16 residues. Germline-derived CDR1 and CDR2 are SEHNR and FQNEAQ (reference sequence).

The chain links TRBV28 to TRBJ1-1; D gene uncertain. This CDR3 contains 14 residues. V lost 6 bases and J lost 0, with 11 bases in between. Germline CDR1 reads MDHEN; CDR2 reads SYDVKM. The chain's CDR3 is CASSYYGMNTEAFF. The DNA for the CDR3 is TGTGCCAGCAGCTACTATGGCATGAACACTGAAGCTTTCTTT.

The rearrangement uses TRBV27 and TRBJ1-4; TRBD1 is a possible D gene (5 bases). Trimming left V 6 bases short and J 10 bases short, with 18 bases between. Germline assignment: CDR1 MNHEY and CDR2 SMNVEV (reference sequence). The CDR3 is made up of 14 amino acids. The CDR3 protein is CASSSSWTSRKLFF. The CDR3 nucleotides read TGTGCCAGCAGCAGTTCGTGGACATCCCGAAAACTGTTTTTT.

V gene TRBV7-6 combines with J gene TRBJ2-3; D ambiguous. Germline V CDR1 and CDR2: SGHVS, FNYEAQ. This CDR3 is built from 16 residues. With 0 bases removed from V and 3 bases from J, the gap between germline ends came to 13 bases. CDR3 loop: CASSLAATPATDTQYF. The DNA of the CDR3 is TGTGCCAGCAGCTTAGCAGCGACTCCCGCTACAGATACGCAGTATTTT.